The rows below give T cell receptor beta chains drawn from one sample of a study of identical twins. TCRdb analysed the 5' RACE reads with MiXCR anew, one entry per CDR3 protein. The profile shows 200,000 to 250,000 distinct CDR3 sequences, about 7% of them singletons. This sample was shared with a second study, whose subject was yellow fever vaccine responses in identical twins.

The sample comprised memory (CD45RO+) T cells sorted from blood. These receptors came from a woman aged 18-29 years in good health. The CDR3 runs from the conserved cysteine through the conserved F or W. The D gene is left open where the match is weak. Clone size is not always given. Where it is, it says once, few, many or a class for expanded clones.

D gene	V gene	J gene	clone size	CDR3 protein	CDR3 DNA
-	TRBV27	TRBJ2-3	few	CASTDAGWYPNTDTQYF	TGTGCCAGCACCGATGCGGGGTGGTATCCGAACACAGATACGCAGTATTTT
TRBD1	TRBV6-1	TRBJ2-3	few	CASSQDRASYVTQYF	TGTGCCAGCAGTCAGGACAGGGCATCCTACGTTACGCAGTATTTT
-	TRBV4-2	TRBJ1-4	many	CASSQEGQGMSEKLFF	TGTGCCAGCAGCCAAGAGGGTCAGGGAATGAGTGAAAAACTGTTTTTT
TRBD2	TRBV12-3/TRBV12-4	TRBJ2-6	many	CATGRTSGISGANVLTF	TGTGCCACCGGACGGACTAGCGGGATCTCTGGGGCCAACGTCCTGACTTTC
-	TRBV10-2	TRBJ2-2	-	CASSPRRVNTGELFF	TGCGCCAGCAGCCCTCGGCGGGTGAACACCGGGGAGCTGTTTTTT
-	TRBV11-2	TRBJ2-1	many	CASSLTRNEQFF	TGTGCCAGCAGCTTAACCCGAAATGAGCAGTTCTTC
TRBD1	TRBV27	TRBJ2-1	-	CASSSSGTGRNEQFF	TGTGCCAGCAGTTCCTCGGGGACAGGGCGAAATGAGCAGTTCTTC
-	TRBV2	TRBJ1-4	few	CASSSLGQFLFF	TGTGCCAGCAGCTCCCTTGGACAGTTTCTGTTTTTT
-	TRBV2	TRBJ1-1	many	CASRPTMVDMNTEAFF	TGTGCCAGCAGACCCACGATGGTTGACATGAACACTGAAGCTTTCTTT
-	TRBV15	TRBJ2-1	-	CATRATNNEQFF	TGTGCCACCAGGGCTACAAACAATGAGCAGTTCTTC
-	TRBV3-1	TRBJ2-4	many	CASSQEVPGMRAKNIQYF	TGTGCCAGCAGCCAAGAAGTTCCAGGGATGAGGGCCAAAAACATTCAGTACTTC
TRBD2	TRBV9	TRBJ2-3	many	CASSGRDYPTDTQYF	TGTGCCAGCAGCGGTCGGGACTATCCTACAGATACGCAGTATTTT
-	TRBV10-3	TRBJ1-6	few	CAISDGPGMGSPLHF	TGTGCCATCAGTGACGGCCCAGGGATGGGTTCACCCCTCCACTTT
-	TRBV5-6	TRBJ1-2	few	CASSQYRLNYGYTF	TGTGCCAGCAGCCAATACAGGCTTAACTATGGCTACACCTTC
-	TRBV5-5	TRBJ2-7	-	CASSSGLVCYEQYF	TGTGCCAGCAGCTCCGGGCTAGTTTGCTACGAGCAGTACTTC
TRBD2	TRBV6-4	TRBJ2-1	many	CASSLWTSRNMAGGRFNEQFF	TGTGCCAGCAGCCTTTGGACCTCCAGGAATATGGCGGGAGGGAGGTTCAATGAGCAGTTCTTC
-	TRBV13	TRBJ1-6	many	CASSSSYNSPLHF	TGTGCCAGCAGCTCCTCCTATAATTCACCCCTCCACTTT
TRBD2	TRBV4-1	TRBJ2-3	many	CASSQDSPGGVGDTQYF	TGCGCCAGCAGCCAAGATTCCCCCGGGGGGGTCGGGGATACGCAGTATTTT
TRBD1	TRBV3-1	TRBJ2-1	many	CASSQGTGAGNEQFF	TGTGCCAGCAGCCAAGGGACAGGGGCAGGGAATGAGCAGTTCTTC
-	TRBV27	TRBJ2-3	-	CASSLSRGPASTDTQYF	TGTGCCAGCAGTTTATCGAGAGGGCCGGCCAGCACAGATACGCAGTATTTT